This T cell receptor (beta chain) was observed in a study of shared T cell receptors in the human thymus. Repertoires were generated with immunoSEQ multiplex PCR, while TCRdb's copy carries only in-frame clones and drops some. The table records more than 550,000 clones, around 87% of them present only once. CDR1 and CDR2 from the germline V gene are SGHDT and YYEEEE. This CDR3 region has 14 residues. J gave up 6 bases and V 5 bases, and 4 bases lay outside the gene matches. The same sample was also used in a study of human thymus T cells. This second study notes: It was healthy Finnish infants having corrective surgery for congenital heart defects who were the donors. Thymus tissue for the work was resected from patients undergoing corrective heart surgery. In thymic and blood repertoires alike, V and J usage looked biased.

Sequences were obtained from thymocytes. V and J are TRBV5-6 and TRBJ2-1, with 11 positions matching TRBD2. The TCR was taken from a boy less than two years old with a congenital heart defect. The CDR3 spells CASRDGTSGNEQFF. The DNA of the CDR3 is TGTGCCAGCAGAGACGGGACTAGCGGCAATGAGCAGTTCTTC. Based on the CDR3 plus reference TRBV5-6 and TRBJ2-1, the full variable domain is DAGVTQSPTHLIKTRGQQVTLRCSPKSGHDTVSWYQQALGQGPQFIFQYYEEEERQRGNFPDRFSGHQFPNYSSELNVNALLLGDSALYLCASRDGTSGNEQFFGPGTRLTVL.